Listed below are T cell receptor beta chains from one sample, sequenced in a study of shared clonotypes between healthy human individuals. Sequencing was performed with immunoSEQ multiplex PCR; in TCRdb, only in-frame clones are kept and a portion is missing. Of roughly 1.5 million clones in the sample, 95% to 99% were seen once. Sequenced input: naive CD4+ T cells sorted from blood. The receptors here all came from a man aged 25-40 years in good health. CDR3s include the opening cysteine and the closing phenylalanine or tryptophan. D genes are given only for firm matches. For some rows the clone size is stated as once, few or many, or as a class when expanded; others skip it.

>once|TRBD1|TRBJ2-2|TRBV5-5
CASSFRDRGNGELFF
TGTGCCAGCAGCTTCCGGGACAGGGGTAACGGGGAGCTGTTTTTT
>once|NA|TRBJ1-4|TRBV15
CATSRAPGGSNNEKLFF
TGTGCCACCAGCAGAGCCCCCGGGGGCAGCAATAATGAAAAACTGTTTTTT
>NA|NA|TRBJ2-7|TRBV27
CASSSSSYEQYF
TGTGCCAGCAGTTCGAGCAGTTACGAGCAGTACTTC
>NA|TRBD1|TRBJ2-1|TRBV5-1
CASSTGGNEQFF
TGCGCCAGCAGCACAGGGGGAAATGAGCAGTTCTTC
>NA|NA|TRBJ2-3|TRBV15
CATSSRRYTDTQYF
TGTGCCACCAGCAGCCGTCGGTACACAGATACGCAGTATTTT
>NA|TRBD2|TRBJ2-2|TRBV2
CASRAPPGVAGITGELFF
TGTGCCAGCAGGGCTCCACCGGGGGTAGCGGGGATAACCGGGGAGCTGTTTTTT
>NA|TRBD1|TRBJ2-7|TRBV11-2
CASAAVDRGGYEQYF
TGTGCCAGCGCGGCGGTAGACAGGGGCGGCTACGAGCAGTACTTC
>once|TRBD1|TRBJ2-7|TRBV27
CASSSDRGLYYEQYF
TGTGCCAGCAGTTCTGACAGGGGCCTATACTACGAGCAGTACTTC
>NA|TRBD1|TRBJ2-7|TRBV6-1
CASDRGRYEQYF
TGTGCCAGTGACAGGGGGCGGTACGAGCAGTACTTC
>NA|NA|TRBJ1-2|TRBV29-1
CSVASGNVNYGYTF
TGCAGCGTTGCATCAGGGAATGTCAACTATGGCTACACCTTC
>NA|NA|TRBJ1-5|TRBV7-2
CASSSLGGNQPQHF
TGTGCCAGCAGCTCTCTAGGGGGCAATCAGCCCCAGCATTTT
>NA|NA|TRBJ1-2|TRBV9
CASSVGKSYGYTF
TGTGCCAGCAGCGTAGGCAAGTCTTATGGCTACACCTTC
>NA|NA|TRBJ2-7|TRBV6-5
CASTEGIEQYF
TGTGCCAGCACTGAGGGAATCGAGCAGTACTTC
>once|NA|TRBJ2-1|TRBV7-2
CASSLVLDIGGNEQFF
TGTGCCAGCAGCCTCGTCTTGGACATAGGGGGCAATGAGCAGTTCTTC
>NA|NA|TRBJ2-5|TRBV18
CASSPSGGQETQYF
TGTGCCAGCTCACCCTCAGGGGGGCAAGAGACCCAGTACTTC
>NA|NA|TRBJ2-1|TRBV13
CASSPSVSTSYNEQFF
TGTGCCAGCAGCCCATCGGTGAGTACCTCCTACAATGAGCAGTTCTTC
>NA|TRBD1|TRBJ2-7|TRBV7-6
CASSFVWDRGFGEQYF
TGTGCCAGCAGCTTTGTCTGGGACAGGGGCTTCGGCGAGCAGTACTTC
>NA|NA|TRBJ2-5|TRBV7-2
CASSLIQYQETQYF
TGTGCCAGCAGCTTAATTCAGTACCAAGAGACCCAGTACTTC
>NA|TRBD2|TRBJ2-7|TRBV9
CASSGGTSGFPYEQYF
TGTGCCAGCAGCGGGGGGACTAGCGGGTTTCCCTACGAGCAGTACTTC
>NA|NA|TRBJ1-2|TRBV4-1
CASSQETGAYGYTF
TGCGCCAGCAGCCAAGAGACAGGCGCCTATGGCTACACCTTC
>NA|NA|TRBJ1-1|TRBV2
CASSGLTANTEAFF
TGTGCCAGCAGTGGATTGACAGCCAACACTGAAGCTTTCTTT
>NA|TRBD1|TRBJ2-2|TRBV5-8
CASSPDRGSTTGELFF
TGTGCCAGCAGCCCCGACAGGGGCTCTACCACCGGGGAGCTGTTTTTT
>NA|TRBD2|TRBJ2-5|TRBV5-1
CASSSLGGGQETQYF
TGCGCCAGCAGCTCTCTAGGCGGGGGTCAAGAGACCCAGTACTTC
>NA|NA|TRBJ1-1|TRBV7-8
CASSLEDRYTEAFF
TGTGCCAGCAGCTTAGAAGACCGATACACTGAAGCTTTCTTT
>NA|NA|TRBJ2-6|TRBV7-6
CASSGRVGGANVLTF
TGTGCCAGCAGCGGCAGGGTCGGTGGGGCCAACGTCCTGACTTTC
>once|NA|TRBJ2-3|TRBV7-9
CASTRVGTDTQYF
TGTGCCAGCACTCGTGTAGGCACAGATACGCAGTATTTT
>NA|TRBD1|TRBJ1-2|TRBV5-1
CASSLATGGYGYTF
TGCGCCAGCAGCTTGGCGACAGGGGGCTATGGCTACACCTTC
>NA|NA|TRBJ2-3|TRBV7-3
CASSGAPADTQYF
TGTGCCAGCAGCGGGGCTCCTGCAGATACGCAGTATTTT
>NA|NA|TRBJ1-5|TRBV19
CASNNGLGNQPQHF
TGTGCCAGTAATAACGGGCTTGGCAATCAGCCCCAGCATTTT
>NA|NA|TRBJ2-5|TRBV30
CAWSDGGLETQYF
TGTGCCTGGAGTGATGGGGGTTTAGAGACCCAGTACTTC
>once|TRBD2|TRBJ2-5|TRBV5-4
CASSLELAGGTQYF
TGTGCCAGCAGCTTGGAACTAGCGGGAGGGACCCAGTACTTC
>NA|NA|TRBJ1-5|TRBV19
CASSIGPYSNQPQHF
TGTGCCAGTAGTATCGGACCCTATAGCAATCAGCCCCAGCATTTT
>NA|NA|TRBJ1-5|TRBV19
CASSLAGLTQHF
TGTGCCAGTAGTTTGGCGGGCCTGACCCAGCATTTT
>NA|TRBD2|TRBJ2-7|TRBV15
CATGDFTSGYSYEQYF
TGTGCCACCGGAGATTTCACTAGCGGTTACTCCTACGAGCAGTACTTC
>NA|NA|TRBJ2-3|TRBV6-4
CASSDGGTDTQYF
TGTGCCAGCAGTGACGGGGGGACAGATACGCAGTATTTT
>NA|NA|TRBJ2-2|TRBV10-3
CAISDTSNTGELFF
TGTGCCATCAGTGACACTAGTAACACCGGGGAGCTGTTTTTT
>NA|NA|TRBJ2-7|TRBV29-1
CSVEEARGRRYYEQYF
TGCAGCGTTGAAGAGGCCCGGGGCAGACGATACTACGAGCAGTACTTC
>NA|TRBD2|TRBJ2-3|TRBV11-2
CASSSGLRGRDTQYF
TGTGCCAGCAGCTCGGGACTAAGGGGAAGAGATACGCAGTATTTT
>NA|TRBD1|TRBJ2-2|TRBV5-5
CASSSNRGLVAGELFF
TGTGCCAGCAGCTCCAATAGGGGGCTTGTCGCCGGGGAGCTGTTTTTT
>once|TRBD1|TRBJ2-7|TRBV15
CATSRRTGAYEQYF
TGTGCCACCAGCCGGAGGACAGGGGCCTACGAGCAGTACTTC
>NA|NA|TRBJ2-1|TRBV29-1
CSVENPWVNEQFF
TGCAGCGTTGAGAACCCTTGGGTCAATGAGCAGTTCTTC
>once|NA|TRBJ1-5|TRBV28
CASSLGVLQPQHF
TGTGCCAGCAGTTTGGGGGTTCTACAGCCCCAGCATTTT
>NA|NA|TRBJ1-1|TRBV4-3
CASSHLGYSEAFF
TGCGCCAGCAGCCACCTGGGGTACAGCGAAGCTTTCTTT
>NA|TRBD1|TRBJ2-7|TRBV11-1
CASSLGMAGGLYEQYF
TGTGCCAGCAGCTTAGGTATGGCAGGGGGCTTGTACGAGCAGTACTTC
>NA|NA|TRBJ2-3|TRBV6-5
CASSYSGGNTQYF
TGTGCCAGCAGTTACTCGGGGGGAAATACGCAGTATTTT
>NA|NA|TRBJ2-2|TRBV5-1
CASSFLRANTGELFF
TGCGCCAGCAGCTTTCTCAGGGCGAACACCGGGGAGCTGTTTTTT
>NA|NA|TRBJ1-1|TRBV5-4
CASSLGQNEAFF
TGTGCCAGCAGCTTGGGACAGAATGAAGCTTTCTTT
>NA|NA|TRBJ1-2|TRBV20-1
CSALLVGYTF
TGCAGTGCCCTGTTGGTCGGCTACACCTTC
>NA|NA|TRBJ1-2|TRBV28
CASSTPGLGPYYGYTF
TGTGCCAGCAGCACGCCGGGGCTGGGGCCGTACTATGGCTACACCTTC
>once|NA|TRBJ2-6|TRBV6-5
CASSSFGTAGANVLTF
TGTGCCAGCAGTTCCTTCGGGACCGCTGGGGCCAACGTCCTGACTTTC
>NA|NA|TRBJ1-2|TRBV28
CASSLEGYGYTF
TGTGCCAGCAGCCTTGAGGGCTATGGCTACACCTTC
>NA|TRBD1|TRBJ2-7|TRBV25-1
CASSLTGNYEQYF
TGTGCCAGCAGCCTGACAGGGAACTACGAGCAGTACTTC
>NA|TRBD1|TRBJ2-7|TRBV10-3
CAISGGSYEQYF
TGTGCCATTTCAGGGGGCTCCTACGAGCAGTACTTC
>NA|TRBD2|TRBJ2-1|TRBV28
CASSTISGAHNEQFF
TGTGCCAGCAGTACGATTAGCGGGGCTCACAATGAGCAGTTCTTC
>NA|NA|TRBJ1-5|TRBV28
CASSFTGGYQPQHF
TGTGCCAGCAGTTTTACTGGCGGATATCAGCCCCAGCATTTT
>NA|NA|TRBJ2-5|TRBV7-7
CASSLGSQETQYF
TGTGCTAGCAGTCTCGGGAGCCAAGAGACCCAGTACTTC
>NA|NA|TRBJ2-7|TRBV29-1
CSVGDSFPYEQYF
TGCAGCGTTGGCGACAGCTTTCCCTACGAGCAGTACTTC
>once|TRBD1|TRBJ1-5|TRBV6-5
CASSLTGIGQPQHF
TGTGCCAGCAGCCTGACAGGGATTGGACAGCCCCAGCATTTT
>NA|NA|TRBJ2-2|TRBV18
CASSPVGRATTGELFF
TGTGCCAGCTCACCGGTTGGGAGAGCCACCACCGGGGAGCTGTTTTTT
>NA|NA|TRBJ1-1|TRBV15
CATYNGRMNTEAFF
TGTGCCACCTATAACGGCAGGATGAACACTGAAGCTTTCTTT